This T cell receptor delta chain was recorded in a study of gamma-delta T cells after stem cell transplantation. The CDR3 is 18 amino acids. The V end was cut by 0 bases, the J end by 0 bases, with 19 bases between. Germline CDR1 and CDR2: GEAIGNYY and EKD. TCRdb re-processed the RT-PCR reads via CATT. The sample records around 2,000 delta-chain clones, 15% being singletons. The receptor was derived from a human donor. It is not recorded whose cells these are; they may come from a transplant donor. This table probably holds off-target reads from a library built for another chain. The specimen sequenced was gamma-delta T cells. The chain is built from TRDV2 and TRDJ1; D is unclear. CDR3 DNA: TGTGCCTGTGACACCATATGGGACAAAGGGAGAAACACCGATAAACTCATCTTT. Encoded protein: CACDTIWDKGRNTDKLIF.